These 32 T cell receptor beta chains were all obtained from the same sample, sequenced in a study of T cells in tumors after PD-1 blockade. Assay used: immunoSEQ multiplex PCR; TCRdb lists only in-frame clones, some missing. The sample holds about 21,000 clones, 81% seen once. Sample: PBMCs, taken after anti-PD-1 therapy. These TCRs come from a human donor with advanced basal cell or squamous cell carcinoma (not recorded which).

J is TRBJ2-2 and V is TRBV2; D possibly matches TRBD1 or TRBD2 (5 bases each). Looked up from germline, CDR1 is SNHLY and CDR2 is FYNNEI. The CDR3 runs to 13 residues. V lost 4 bases and J lost 9, with 12 bases in between. The CDR3 bases are TGTGCCAGCAGTGTCCGGTGGGACCGGGAGCTGTTTTTT. Its protein is CASSVRWDRELFF.

The chain couples TRBV2 to TRBJ2-7, with 8 positions matching TRBD1. This CDR3 is built from 13 residues. Per germline, CDR1 SNHLY and CDR2 FYNNEI. After removal of 6 bases from V and 0 bases from J, the junction contained 1 base not matched to a gene. CDR3 nucleotides: TGTGCCAGCAGGCAGGGGGCCTCCTACGAGCAGTACTTC. This gives the protein CASRQGASYEQYF. Using reference TRBV2 and TRBJ2-7 for the parts outside the CDR3, the full variable domain is EPEVTQTPSHQVTQMGQEVILRCVPISNHLYFYWYRQILGQKVEFLVSFYNNEISEKSEIFDDQFSVERPDGSNFTLKIRSTKLEDSAMYFCASRQGASYEQYFGPGTRLTVT.

The gene calls are TRBV28 and TRBJ1-2; 11 positions agree with TRBD1. Per germline, CDR1 MDHEN and CDR2 SYDVKM. Trimming removed 5 bases from V and 1 base from J; junction bases left unmatched: 9. This CDR3 region has 17 residues. The CDR3 loop is CASSGRGQGAINYGYTF. CDR3 in DNA: TGTGCCAGCAGTGGACGAGGACAGGGGGCGATTAACTATGGCTACACCTTC.

V usage is TRBV20-1 and J usage is TRBJ2-1; D ambiguous. The CDR3 has 11 amino acids. The germline gives CDR1 DFQATT, CDR2 SNEGSKA (reference sequence). Trimming removed 6 bases at V and 3 bases at J, with 6 bases between. In DNA, the CDR3 is TGCAGTGCCCAGGACTACAATGAGCAGTTCTTC. Protein: CSAQDYNEQFF.

The chain carries TRBV10-3 and TRBJ2-1; D unclear. V dropped 10 bases and J dropped 4 bases, with 11 bases sitting between them. The CDR3 extends over 12 amino acids. Germline CDR1 reads ENHRY; CDR2 reads SYGVKD. The CDR3 loop reads CATGRQYNEQFF. The CDR3 DNA sequence: TGTGCCACCGGCCGGCAGTACAATGAGCAGTTCTTC.

The chain employs TRBV7-3 and TRBJ2-2, with 8 bases lining up with TRBD1. CDR3 length equals 15 residues. From germline, CDR1 is SGHTA and CDR2 FQGTGA. V trimming: 5 bases; J trimming: 6 bases; junction bases outside the gene matches: 8. The CDR3 loop reads CASSEGADRAGELFF. CDR3 in DNA: TGTGCCAGCAGCGAAGGAGCGGACAGGGCCGGGGAGCTGTTTTTT.

The chain links TRBV28 to TRBJ2-5, with 8 bases that match TRBD1. From germline, CDR1 is MDHEN and CDR2 SYDVKM. V shed 4 bases, J shed 4 bases, and the junction held 8 bases outside the gene matches. The CDR3 runs to 15 residues. The CDR3 sequence is CASSYQLTGGETQYF. CDR3 DNA sequence: TGTGCCAGCAGTTATCAACTCACAGGGGGAGAGACCCAGTACTTC.

The chain links TRBV15 to TRBJ2-5; 8 bases are shared with TRBD1. Germline V lookup: CDR1 LNHNV, CDR2 YYDKDF (reference sequence). J lost 2 bases, V lost 9 bases, and 2 bases had no gene match. This CDR3 spans 12 amino acids. For the CDR3, the DNA is TGTGCCACAGGACAGGGACAAGAGACCCAGTACTTC. Its protein product is CATGQGQETQYF. Filled out from reference TRBV15 and TRBJ2-5, the complete variable domain reads DAMVIQNPRYQVTQFGKPVTLSCSQTLNHNVMYWYQQKSSQAPKLLFHYYDKDFNNEADTPDNFQSRRPNTSFCFLDIRSPGLGDTAMYLCATGQGQETQYFGPGTRLLVL.

The chain joins TRBV10-3 to TRBJ1-5, with TRBD1 identical over 10 bases. This CDR3 region has 17 residues. The V gene end was trimmed by 2 bases and the J gene end by 2 bases; junction bases not matched to a gene: 6. From germline, CDR1 is ENHRY and CDR2 SYGVKD. The CDR3 region is CAISEGWGTGGNQPQHF. CDR3 DNA: TGTGCCATCAGTGAGGGGTGGGGGACAGGGGGCAATCAGCCCCAGCATTTT.

The CDR3 region has the DNA TGTGCCAGCAGCGTAGAAGGGACAGGCAATCAGCCCCAGCATTTT. Translation gives CASSVEGTGNQPQHF. The chain carries TRBV9 and TRBJ1-5; 7 nucleotides line up with TRBD1. This CDR3 is built from 15 residues. Germline V lookup: CDR1 SGDLS, CDR2 YYNGEE. V lost 0 bases to trimming and J lost 2 bases; unmatched junction nucleotides: 2.

V and J are TRBV29-1 and TRBJ2-2; 8 bases are a match to TRBD1. CDR3 length equals 15 residues. Germline values: CDR1 SQVTM, CDR2 ANQGSEA. Unmatched junction bases numbered 13, after V lost 6 bases and J lost 7 bases. CDR3 amino acids: CSVLGQGLSGGELFF. The CDR3 bases are TGCAGCGTCCTTGGACAGGGTTTGAGTGGCGGGGAGCTGTTTTTT.

The rearrangement joins TRBV6-5 to TRBJ1-3; unclear D gene. The CDR3 extends over 15 amino acids. With 7 bases removed from V and 4 bases from J, the gap between germline ends came to 17 bases. The germline CDR1 and CDR2 sequences are MNHEY and SVGAGI. The CDR3: CASTPEMGIGNTIYF. DNA for the CDR3: TGTGCCAGCACTCCCGAAATGGGGATCGGAAACACCATATATTTT.

Only one count was recorded for this clone. The J gene is TRBJ1-1, the V gene TRBV6-6, with TRBD1 identical over 7 bases. J lost 5 bases, V lost 0 bases, and 6 bases had no gene match. The CDR3 spans 15 residues. Germline V lookup: CDR1 MNHNY, CDR2 SVGAGI (reference sequence). The CDR3 DNA reads TGTGCCAGCAGTTACTCCAACCAGGGGGTAACTGAAGCTTTCTTT. The encoded protein is CASSYSNQGVTEAFF.

This chain links TRBV7-9 with TRBJ2-7; tentatively, D is TRBD1 (6 bases). Germline CDR1 and CDR2: SEHNR and FQNEAQ (reference sequence). The V and J ends lost 1 base and 1 base respectively, with 11 bases between them. The CDR3 is 15 residues long. CDR3 sequence (DNA): TGTGCCAGCAGCTTAGGGATGGACAGTTCCTACGAGCAGTACTTC. It translates to CASSLGMDSSYEQYF.

This clone turned up a few times. The chain joins TRBV12-5 to TRBJ1-1; D is uncertain. V was cut by 2 bases and J by 2 bases, with 12 bases left in between. From germline, CDR1 is LGHNT and CDR2 FRNRAP. This CDR3 is 15 amino acids long. The CDR3 coding sequence is TGTGCTAGTGGTTTGACAAGCTGGGGTAACACTGAAGCTTTCTTT. Amino acids: CASGLTSWGNTEAFF. Full variable domain (missing parts from reference TRBV12-5 and TRBJ1-1): DARVTQTPRHKVTEMGQEVTMRCQPILGHNTVFWYRQTMMQGLELLAYFRNRAPLDDSGMPKDRFSAEMPDATLATLKIQPSEPRDSAVYFCASGLTSWGNTEAFFGQGTRLTVV.

The rearrangement uses TRBV24-1 and TRBJ2-3; 11 bases line up with TRBD2. Germline V CDR1 and CDR2: KGHDR, SFDVKD. V shed 4 bases, J shed 10 bases, and the junction held 3 bases outside the gene matches. This CDR3 contains 13 residues. CDR3 region: CATSEFSGRAQYF. For the CDR3, the DNA is TGTGCCACCAGTGAATTTAGCGGGAGGGCGCAGTATTTT.

The chain combines TRBV5-1 with TRBJ2-3, with 11 bases that match TRBD2. This CDR3 contains 16 residues. Germline CDR1 reads SGHRS; CDR2 reads YFSETQ. With V trimmed by 4 bases and J by 5 bases, 9 bases remained unmatched. CDR3 nucleotides: TGCGCCAGCAGCCCCCGAGGGCTAGCGGGGGGAGATACGCAGTATTTT. This encodes CASSPRGLAGGDTQYF.

The rearrangement links TRBV6-5 to TRBJ1-5; TRBD1 matches at 7 bases. The germline V gene encodes CDR1 MNHEY and CDR2 SVGAGI. This CDR3 contains 15 residues. Trimming cost V 4 bases and J 6 bases; bases outside gene matches: 9. The CDR3 sequence: CASSSGTDDGQPQHF. DNA for the CDR3: TGTGCCAGCAGTTCCGGGACAGACGATGGTCAGCCCCAGCATTTT.

This sequence joins TRBV3-1 (or the pseudogene TRBV3-2) and TRBJ2-1, with 9 bases matching TRBD2. The trim removed 1 base at V and 4 bases at J, leaving 5 bases unmatched. Germline-derived CDR1 and CDR2 are LGHDT and YNNKEL (reference sequence). The CDR3 runs 16 residues. CDR3 sequence: CASSQGSSGVYNEQFF. The CDR3 DNA reads as TGTGCCAGCAGCCAAGGGTCTAGCGGGGTATACAATGAGCAGTTCTTC.

The J gene is TRBJ2-3, the V gene TRBV2, with D possibly TRBD2 on 6 matching bases. Germline V gene lookup returns CDR1 SNHLY and CDR2 FYNNEI. The CDR3 has 12 residues. Trimming shortened V by 6 bases and J by 4 bases, and 8 bases separated the two germline ends. The CDR3 region is CASSSGADTQYF. CDR3 nucleotides: TGTGCCAGCAGCTCGGGAGCAGATACGCAGTATTTT.

This chain joins TRBV28 and TRBJ1-5, with 11 bases fitting TRBD1. Per germline, CDR1 MDHEN and CDR2 SYDVKM. The CDR3 totals 18 residues. J was trimmed by 3 bases and V by 1 base; bases with no gene match: 8. CDR3 protein: CASSLFPRTGGYNQPQHF. DNA of the CDR3: TGTGCCAGCAGTTTATTCCCCCGGACAGGGGGCTACAATCAGCCCCAGCATTTT.

CDR3 sequence (DNA): TGTGCCAGTAGTATATACGAGACAGGGGGCACAGATACGCAGTATTTT. Its protein is CASSIYETGGTDTQYF. The chain employs TRBV19 and TRBJ2-3, with 8 positions matching TRBD1. CDR1 and CDR2 (germline): LNHDA, SQIVND (reference sequence). The CDR3 has 16 residues. V trimming: 2 bases; J trimming: 1 base; junction bases outside the gene matches: 5.

The chain carries TRBV7-8 and TRBJ2-2; no firm D call. CDR3 length equals 14 residues. Germline CDR1 and CDR2: SGHVS and FQNEAQ. Trimming removed 4 bases from V and 4 bases from J, with 10 bases in between. As DNA, the CDR3 is TGTGCCAGCAGCTATGGAAGGATCACCGGGGAGCTGTTTTTT. This translates into CASSYGRITGELFF.

The CDR3 spells CASRGMNTEAFF. The CDR3 region has the DNA TGTGCCAGCAGGGGGATGAACACTGAAGCTTTCTTT. The V call is TRBV6-5, the J call TRBJ1-1, with no clear D. The CDR3 length is 12 residues. The V gene lost 6 bases and the J gene lost 0 bases, with 5 bases spanning the gap. Germline CDR1 is MNHEY and CDR2 is SVGAGI.

This chain connects TRBV4-1 to TRBJ1-4; 9 bases align to TRBD1. The V and J ends lost 0 bases and 7 bases, in that order; junction bases with no gene match: 9. Per germline, CDR1 MGHRA and CDR2 YSYEKL. The CDR3 loop spans 17 amino acids. CDR3 sequence reads: CASSQEGVRDRAEKLFF. CDR3 in DNA: TGCGCCAGCAGCCAAGAGGGTGTCCGGGACAGGGCTGAAAAACTGTTTTTT.

The chain joins TRBV5-4 to TRBJ2-7, with 7 bases fitting TRBD1. Germline V gene data show CDR1 as SGHNT and CDR2 as YYREEE (reference sequence). This CDR3 is 13 amino acids long. V was pared by 4 bases and J by 5 bases, with 6 bases of the junction left unmatched. The CDR3 nucleotides are TGTGCCAGCAGCGCGACCGGGACAGACGAGCAGTACTTC. Amino acid sequence: CASSATGTDEQYF.

Here the CDR3 DNA reads TGTGCCATCAGTGGGGGGGGACTAGCGGGAGTCTTGGAAGAGACCCAGTACTTC. Its protein product is CAISGGGLAGVLEETQYF. This chain joins TRBV10-3 and TRBJ2-5, with TRBD2 matching over 14 bases. V shed 4 bases, J shed 3 bases, and the junction held 10 bases outside the gene matches. Germline V gene sequence: CDR1 ENHRY, CDR2 SYGVKD. The CDR3 consists of 18 residues.

The V and J genes are TRBV5-1 and TRBJ2-3; D gene unclear. The CDR3 extends over 14 amino acids. Germline CDR1 SGHRS, CDR2 YFSETQ. The V end was cut by 0 bases, the J end by 2 bases, with 7 bases between. For the CDR3, the DNA is TGCGCCAGCAGCTTGGATCGTGACACAGATACGCAGTATTTT. Translated, it gives CASSLDRDTDTQYF.

The CDR3 sequence: CASSMSRDITNSPLHF. The DNA of the CDR3 is TGTGCCAGTAGTATGTCGAGGGACATCACTAATTCACCCCTCCACTTT. The chain recombines TRBV19 with TRBJ1-6; D is perhaps TRBD1 (6 bases). Deletions cut 3 bases from V and 6 bases from J, with 15 bases between. CDR1 LNHDA and CDR2 SQIVND come from the germline V gene (reference sequence). There are 16 residues in the CDR3. Full variable domain (missing parts from reference TRBV19 and TRBJ1-6): DGGITQSPKYLFRKEGQNVTLSCEQNLNHDAMYWYRQDPGQGLRLIYYSQIVNDFQKGDIAEGYSVSREKKESFPLTVTSAQKNPTAFYLCASSMSRDITNSPLHFGNGTRLTVT.

The V call is TRBV10-1, the J call TRBJ1-3; D remains ambiguous. CDR3 length equals 14 residues. The germline V and J ends were trimmed by 0 bases and 1 base, with 4 bases remaining between them. CDR1 is WNHNN, CDR2 SYGVQD, per germline (reference sequence). For the CDR3, the DNA is TGCGCCAGCAGTGAGTCGGGGTCTGGAAACACCATATATTTT. Protein: CASSESGSGNTIYF.

The V and J genes are TRBV7-6 and TRBJ1-2; D is possibly TRBD1 (5 bases). The CDR3 is made up of 12 amino acids. From germline, CDR1 is SGHVS and CDR2 FNYEAQ. The V end lost 2 bases, the J end lost 6 bases, and 7 bases lay between the germline ends. The DNA of the CDR3 is TGTGCCAGCAGCTTAAGGGGAGATGGCTACACCTTC. It codes for CASSLRGDGYTF. The full variable domain, completed using reference TRBV7-6 and TRBJ1-2, is GAGVSQSPRYKVTKRGQDVALRCDPISGHVSLYWYRQALGQGPEFLTYFNYEAQQDKSGLPNDRFSAERPEGSISTLTIQRTEQRDSAMYRCASSLRGDGYTFGSGTRLTVV.

V is TRBV7-8 and J is TRBJ2-5, with TRBD2 matching over 14 bases. J was trimmed by 3 bases and V by 4 bases; bases with no gene match: 7. The CDR3 runs to 17 residues. The germline gives CDR1 SGHVS, CDR2 FQNEAQ. CDR3 region: CASSSGTSGSPKETQYF. In DNA form, the CDR3 reads TGTGCCAGCAGCTCCGGGACTAGCGGGAGCCCGAAAGAGACCCAGTACTTC.